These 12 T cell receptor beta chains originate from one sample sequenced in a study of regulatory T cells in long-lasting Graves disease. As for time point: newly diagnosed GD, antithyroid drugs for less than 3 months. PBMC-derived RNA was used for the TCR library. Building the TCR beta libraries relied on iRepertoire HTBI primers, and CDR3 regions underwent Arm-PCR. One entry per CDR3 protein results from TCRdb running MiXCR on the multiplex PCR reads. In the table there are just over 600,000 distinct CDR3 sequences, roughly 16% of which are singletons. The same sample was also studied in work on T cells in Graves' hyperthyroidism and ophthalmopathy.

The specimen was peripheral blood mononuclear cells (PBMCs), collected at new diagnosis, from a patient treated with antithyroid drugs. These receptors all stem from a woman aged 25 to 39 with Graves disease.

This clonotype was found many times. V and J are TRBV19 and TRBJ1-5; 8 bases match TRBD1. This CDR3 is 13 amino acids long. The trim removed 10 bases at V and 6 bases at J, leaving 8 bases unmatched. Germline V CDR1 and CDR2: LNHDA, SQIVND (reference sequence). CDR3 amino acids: CATQGAESQPQHF. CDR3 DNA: TGTGCCACCCAGGGGGCGGAAAGTCAGCCCCAGCATTTT. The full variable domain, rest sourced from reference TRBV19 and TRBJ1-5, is DGGITQSPKYLFRKEGQNVTLSCEQNLNHDAMYWYRQDPGQGLRLIYYSQIVNDFQKGDIAEGYSVSREKKESFPLTVTSAQKNPTAFYLCATQGAESQPQHFGDGTRLSIL.

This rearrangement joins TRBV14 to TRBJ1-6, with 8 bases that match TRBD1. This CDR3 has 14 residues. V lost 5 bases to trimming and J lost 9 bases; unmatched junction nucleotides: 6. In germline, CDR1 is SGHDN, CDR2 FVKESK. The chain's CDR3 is CASSYGQGGSPLHF. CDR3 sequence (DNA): TGTGCCAGCAGCTACGGACAGGGAGGTTCACCCCTCCACTTT.

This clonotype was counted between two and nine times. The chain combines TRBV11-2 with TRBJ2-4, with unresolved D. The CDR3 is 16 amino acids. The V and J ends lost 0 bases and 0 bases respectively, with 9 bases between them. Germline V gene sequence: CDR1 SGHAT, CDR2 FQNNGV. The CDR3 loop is CASSLDLRLAKNIQYF. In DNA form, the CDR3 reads TGTGCCAGCAGCTTAGATCTAAGGCTAGCCAAAAACATTCAGTACTTC.

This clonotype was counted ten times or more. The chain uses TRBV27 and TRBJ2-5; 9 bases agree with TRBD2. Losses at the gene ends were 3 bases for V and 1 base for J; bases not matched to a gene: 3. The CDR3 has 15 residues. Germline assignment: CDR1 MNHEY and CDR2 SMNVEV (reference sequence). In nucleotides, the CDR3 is TGTGCCAGCAGTTTGGGGGGACTAGCCCAAGAGACCCAGTACTTC. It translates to CASSLGGLAQETQYF.

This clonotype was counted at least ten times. Here the CDR3 DNA reads TGTGCCAGCAGTTATGGACAGGGTTTGGAGCAGTTCTTC. Amino acids: CASSYGQGLEQFF. The chain employs TRBV27 and TRBJ2-5; 8 nucleotides match TRBD1. The end of the DNA fits TRBJ2-1 better, so the J call may be wrong. Looked up from germline, CDR1 is MNHEY and CDR2 is SMNVEV (reference sequence). CDR3 length: 13 amino acids.

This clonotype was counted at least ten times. CDR3 sequence: CASSFRHEQYF. DNA of the CDR3: TGTGCCAGCAGTTTTAGACACGAGCAGTACTTC. The J gene is TRBJ2-7, the V gene TRBV28; unclear D gene. CDR1 is MDHEN, CDR2 SYDVKM, per germline. The CDR3 is 11 amino acids. Deletions cut 3 bases from V and 5 bases from J, with 5 bases between.

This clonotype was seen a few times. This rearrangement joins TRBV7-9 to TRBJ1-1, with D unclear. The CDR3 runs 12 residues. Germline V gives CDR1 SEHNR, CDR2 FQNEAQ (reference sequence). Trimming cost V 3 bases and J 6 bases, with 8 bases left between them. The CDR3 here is CASSFGSAEAFF. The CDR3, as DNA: TGTGCCAGCAGCTTCGGGAGCGCTGAAGCTTTCTTT.

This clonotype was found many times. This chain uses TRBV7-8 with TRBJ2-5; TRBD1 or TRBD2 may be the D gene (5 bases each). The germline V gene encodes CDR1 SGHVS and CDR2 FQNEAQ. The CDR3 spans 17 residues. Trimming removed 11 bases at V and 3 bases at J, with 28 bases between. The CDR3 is CACRKGQVGPTKETQYF. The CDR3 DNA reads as TGTGCCTGCCGGAAGGGGCAAGTGGGACCCACCAAAGAGACCCAGTACTTC.

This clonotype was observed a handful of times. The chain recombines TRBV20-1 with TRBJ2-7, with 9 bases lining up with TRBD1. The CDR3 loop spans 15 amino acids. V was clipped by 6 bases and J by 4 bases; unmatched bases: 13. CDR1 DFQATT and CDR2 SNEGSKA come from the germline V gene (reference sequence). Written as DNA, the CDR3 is TGCAGTGCCAACCCGGACAGGGGAGGCCCGTACGAGCAGTACTTC. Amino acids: CSANPDRGGPYEQYF.

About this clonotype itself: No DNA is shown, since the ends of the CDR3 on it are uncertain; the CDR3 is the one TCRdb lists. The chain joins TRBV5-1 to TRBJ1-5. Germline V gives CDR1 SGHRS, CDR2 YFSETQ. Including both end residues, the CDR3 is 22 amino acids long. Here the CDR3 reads CASSRILIGDEQYFGPGQPQHF.

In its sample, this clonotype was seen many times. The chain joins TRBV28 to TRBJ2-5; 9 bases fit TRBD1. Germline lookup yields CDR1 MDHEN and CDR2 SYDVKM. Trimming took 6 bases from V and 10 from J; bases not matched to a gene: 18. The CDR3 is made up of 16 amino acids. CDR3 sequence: CASRPWTGQGLEGQYF. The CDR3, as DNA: TGTGCCAGCAGACCGTGGACGGGACAGGGCTTAGAGGGCCAGTACTTC.

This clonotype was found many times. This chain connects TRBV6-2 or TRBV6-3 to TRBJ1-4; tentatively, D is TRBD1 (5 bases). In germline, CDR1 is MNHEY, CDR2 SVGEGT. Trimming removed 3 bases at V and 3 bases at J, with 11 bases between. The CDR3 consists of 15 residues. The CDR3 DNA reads TGTGCCAGCAGTTATCGGGGGACCCCTAATGAAAAACTGTTTTTT. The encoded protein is CASSYRGTPNEKLFF.